Described below is a single T cell receptor (beta chain) sequence and its context. Its antigen is unknown. The assay was immunoSEQ multiplex PCR, and TCRdb's table has in-frame clones only and misses some. The sample has approximately 36,000 clones; about 94% are singletons. These data belong to a study of circulating and synovial CD4+ cells in juvenile arthritis. General study points: Compared with bulk blood, circulating pathogenic-like lymphocytes shared substantially more CDR3 sequences with synovial T cells. CPL versus bulk CD4 samples: T cell genome counts differed by at least an order of magnitude. Measured synovium overlap likely understates the true shared repertoire.

Patients with active juvenile idiopathic arthritis donated these samples. The CDR3 has 14 amino acids. V trimming: 9 bases; J trimming: 5 bases; junction bases outside the gene matches: 10. Germline V gene sequence: CDR1 SGHNT, CDR2 YYREEE (reference sequence). The rearrangement links TRBV5-4 to TRBJ1-1; the match to TRBD1 covers 10 bases. The sequence was collected from a human donor with juvenile idiopathic arthritis. Source material: CD4+ T cells from blood. The CDR3 DNA is TGTGCCACGCATCCGGGACAGGGGAGTACTGAAGCTTTCTTT. Encoded protein: CATHPGQGSTEAFF.